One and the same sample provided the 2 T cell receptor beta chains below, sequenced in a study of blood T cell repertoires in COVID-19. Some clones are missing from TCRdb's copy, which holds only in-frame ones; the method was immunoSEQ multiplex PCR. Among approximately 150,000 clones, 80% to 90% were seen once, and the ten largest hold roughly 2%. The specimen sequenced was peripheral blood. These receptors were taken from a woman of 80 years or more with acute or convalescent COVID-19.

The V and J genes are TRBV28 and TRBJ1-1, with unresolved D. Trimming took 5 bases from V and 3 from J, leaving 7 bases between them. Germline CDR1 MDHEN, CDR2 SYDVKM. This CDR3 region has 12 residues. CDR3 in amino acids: CASSQAHTEAFF. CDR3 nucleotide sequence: TGTGCCAGCAGTCAGGCCCACACTGAAGCTTTCTTT.

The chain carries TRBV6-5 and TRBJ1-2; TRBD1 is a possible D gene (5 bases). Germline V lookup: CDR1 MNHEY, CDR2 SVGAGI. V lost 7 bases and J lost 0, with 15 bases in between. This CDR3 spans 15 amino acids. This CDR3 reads CASIIQGTPNYGYTF. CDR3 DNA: TGTGCCAGCATCATTCAGGGAACCCCTAACTATGGCTACACCTTC.